Listed here are 24 T cell receptor beta chains from one sample, sequenced in a study of Ad26.COV2.S vaccination and SARS-CoV-2 variants. Some clones are missing from TCRdb's copy, which holds only in-frame ones; the method was immunoSEQ multiplex PCR. This sample has roughly 510,000 clones, with roughly 85% found just once. Treatment here: 15 to 20 received Ad26.COV2.S at low or high dose, single or two shots; about five received placebo; per-sample allocation not given. Repertoires come from day 63 after the first vaccine or placebo injection. The sample in question was peripheral blood, obtained in a trial of Ad26.COV2.S vaccine versus placebo. The receptors here all came from a person aged 18-60 years who received the Ad26.COV2.S COVID-19 vaccine or a placebo.

The rearrangement joins TRBV5-1 to TRBJ2-1; 11 bases fit TRBD2. The V gene's germline CDR1 is SGHRS and CDR2 YFSETQ. CDR3 length: 13 amino acids. Trimming at V came to 4 bases and at J to 15 bases, leaving 9 bases not matched to a gene. The CDR3 loop is CASSVQLAGDPFF. As DNA, the CDR3 is TGCGCCAGCAGCGTTCAACTAGCGGGAGACCCGTTCTTC. Using reference TRBV5-1 and TRBJ2-1 for the parts outside the CDR3, the full variable domain is KAGVTQTPRYLIKTRGQQVTLSCSPISGHRSVSWYQQTPGQGLQFLFEYFSETQRNKGNFPGRFSGRQFSNSRSEMNVSTLELGDSALYLCASSVQLAGDPFFGPGTRLTVL.

This chain uses TRBV28 with TRBJ2-1; D uncertain. The V end was cut by 6 bases, the J end by 2 bases, with 8 bases between. The CDR3 contains 13 residues. CDR1 is MDHEN, CDR2 SYDVKM, per germline. CDR3 in amino acids: CASSEGTYNEQFF. The DNA for the CDR3 is TGTGCCAGCAGCGAAGGGACCTACAATGAGCAGTTCTTC. The whole variable domain, filled in from reference TRBV28 and TRBJ2-1, reads DVKVTQSSRYLVKRTGEKVFLECVQDMDHENMFWYRQDPGLGLRLIYFSYDVKMKEKGDIPEGYSVSREKKERFSLILESASTNQTSMYLCASSEGTYNEQFFGPGTRLTVL.

The rearrangement uses TRBV18 and TRBJ1-6, with a weak D call TRBD1 (6 bases). V was trimmed by 3 bases and J by 7 bases, leaving 10 bases between them. CDR1 is KGHSH and CDR2 is LQKENI in the germline V gene. The CDR3 totals 14 residues. CDR3 in DNA: TGTGCCAGCTCACCGGACAGACGAAATTCACCCCTCCACTTT. Translated: CASSPDRRNSPLHF.

The chain recombines TRBV19 with TRBJ1-5, with 8 positions matching TRBD1. V lost 7 bases to trimming and J lost 4 bases; unmatched junction nucleotides: 6. This CDR3 has 14 amino acids. Germline V gives CDR1 LNHDA, CDR2 SQIVND (reference sequence). The CDR3 nucleotides read TGTGCCAGTAACAGGGACAGGTCGAATCAGCCCCAGCATTTT. Translating gives CASNRDRSNQPQHF. Full variable domain (remainder filled in from reference TRBV19 and TRBJ1-5): DGGITQSPKYLFRKEGQNVTLSCEQNLNHDAMYWYRQDPGQGLRLIYYSQIVNDFQKGDIAEGYSVSREKKESFPLTVTSAQKNPTAFYLCASNRDRSNQPQHFGDGTRLSIL.

The V and J genes are TRBV5-4 and TRBJ2-7; D is perhaps TRBD2 (6 bases). Trimming left V 0 bases short and J 4 bases short, with 17 bases between. This CDR3 spans 16 amino acids. Germline V CDR1 and CDR2: SGHNT, YYREEE (reference sequence). CDR3 sequence: CASSLGLGGALYEQYF. As DNA, the CDR3 is TGTGCCAGCAGCTTGGGCTTGGGGGGAGCATTATACGAGCAGTACTTC.

This clone was detected a few times. J is TRBJ2-7 and V is TRBV27; 8 nucleotides line up with TRBD1. Germline V gives CDR1 MNHEY, CDR2 SMNVEV (reference sequence). The V gene end was trimmed by 5 bases and the J gene end by 3 bases; junction bases not matched to a gene: 9. The CDR3 totals 15 residues. CDR3 loop: CASSQGTGGFYEQYF. Here the CDR3 DNA reads TGTGCCAGCAGTCAAGGGACAGGAGGGTTCTACGAGCAGTACTTC.

The rearrangement uses TRBV6-2 or TRBV6-3 and TRBJ2-1, with D maybe TRBD1 (6 bases). Trimming took 5 bases from V and 4 from J, leaving 15 bases between them. CDR3 length: 15 residues. Germline V gene data show CDR1 as MNHEY and CDR2 as SVGEGT. This CDR3 is CASSADSPLYNEQFF. CDR3 bases: TGTGCCAGCAGTGCGGACAGCCCCTTGTACAATGAGCAGTTCTTC.

This chain uses TRBV29-1 with TRBJ1-2; D is uncertain. Germline CDR1 and CDR2: SQVTM and ANQGSEA. V was cut by 3 bases and J by 6 bases, with 2 bases left in between. This CDR3 is built from 9 residues. Written as DNA, the CDR3 is TGCAGCGTTGATGATGGCTACACCTTC. Protein product: CSVDDGYTF.

The CDR3 region is CASSLVGKGEKLFF. The CDR3 nucleotides read TGCGCCAGCAGCCTCGTGGGGAAAGGTGAAAAACTGTTTTTT. The chain is built from TRBV5-1 and TRBJ1-4; the D is unclear. The germline V and J ends were trimmed by 4 bases and 7 bases, with 14 bases remaining between them. Germline V CDR1 and CDR2: SGHRS, YFSETQ. The CDR3 runs 14 residues.

This chain uses TRBV6-4 with TRBJ1-6; the D gene is possibly TRBD1 (5 bases). CDR3 length equals 13 residues. Trimming shortened V by 3 bases and J by 12 bases, and 12 bases separated the two germline ends. Germline V gene sequence: CDR1 MRHNA, CDR2 SNTAGT. For the CDR3, the DNA is TGTGCCAGCAGTGAAGGGACCGGGCTACCCCTCCACTTT. Residues: CASSEGTGLPLHF.

This sequence joins TRBV20-1 and TRBJ2-1; D is undetermined. The germline gives CDR1 DFQATT, CDR2 SNEGSKA (reference sequence). The CDR3 totals 16 residues. With 3 bases removed from V and 2 bases from J, the gap between germline ends came to 17 bases. CDR3 nucleotide sequence: TGCAGTGCTAGTTTTCTCGGTCTGGCGGCCTACAATGAGCAGTTCTTC. It translates to CSASFLGLAAYNEQFF.

The rearrangement joins TRBV4-3 to TRBJ1-5; maybe TRBD1 (5 bases). CDR1 LGHNA and CDR2 YSLEER come from the germline V gene. V was cut by 3 bases and J by 7 bases, with 13 bases left in between. The length of the CDR3 is 14 residues. CDR3 DNA: TGCGCCAGCAGCCAGGAAGACTGGGGGCAGCCCCAGCATTTT. Encoded protein: CASSQEDWGQPQHF.

V usage is TRBV12-3 or TRBV12-4 and J usage is TRBJ1-5; D remains ambiguous. Trimming cost V 1 base and J 6 bases, with 7 bases left between them. The CDR3 is 13 amino acids. As DNA, the CDR3 is TGTGCCAGCAGTTTAGGGGCGAGTCAGCCCCAGCATTTT. Its protein is CASSLGASQPQHF.

The chain carries TRBV5-1 and TRBJ2-5, with TRBD2 matching 13 bases. V was clipped by 4 bases and J by 7 bases; unmatched bases: 10. The CDR3 length is 16 residues. Germline V CDR1 and CDR2: SGHRS, YFSETQ. Written as DNA, the CDR3 is TGCGCCAGCAGCCTCGGGACTAGCGGGATAGTAGGGACCCAGTACTTC. Protein sequence: CASSLGTSGIVGTQYF.

V usage is TRBV25-1 and J usage is TRBJ1-1; D not resolved. Germline assignment: CDR1 MGHDK and CDR2 SYGVNS. The ends were cut back, 4 bases at V and 0 bases at J, with 9 bases in the middle. CDR3 length: 14 residues. Here the CDR3 DNA reads TGTGCCAGCAGTGGTGTCCCTTTGAACACTGAAGCTTTCTTT. Its protein is CASSGVPLNTEAFF. Full variable domain (rest looked up from reference TRBV25-1 and TRBJ1-1): EADIYQTPRYLVIGTGKKITLECSQTMGHDKMYWYQQDPGMELHLIHYSYGVNSTEKGDLSSESTVSRIRTEHFPLTLESARPSHTSQYLCASSGVPLNTEAFFGQGTRLTVV.

This clone has only one observation. The genes are TRBV12-3 or TRBV12-4 and TRBJ1-1; TRBD1 might be the D (5 bases). V gave up 7 bases and J gave up 1 base, with 10 bases separating them. The length of the CDR3 is 13 residues. The CDR3 is CASTRQTNTEAFF. CDR3 DNA: TGTGCCAGCACTAGACAGACGAACACTGAAGCTTTCTTT.

The chain carries TRBV7-2 and TRBJ1-6; 9 bases line up with TRBD1. The junction had 4 bases not matched to a gene; V was cut back by 4 bases and J by 6 bases. This CDR3 has 15 residues. Germline-derived CDR1 and CDR2 are SGHTA and FQGNSA. In DNA, the CDR3 is TGTGCCAGCAGCTCTTCGGGACAGGGTAATTCACCCCTCCACTTT. Protein sequence: CASSSSGQGNSPLHF.

The rearrangement uses TRBV29-1 and TRBJ2-3, with D hard to call. CDR1 is SQVTM and CDR2 is ANQGSEA in the germline V gene. The length of the CDR3 is 14 residues. Trimming cost V 3 bases and J 2 bases, with 12 bases left between them. CDR3 DNA sequence: TGCAGCGTTGAGGGCGAAAGGGTCACAGATACGCAGTATTTT. Its protein product is CSVEGERVTDTQYF.

The chain recombines TRBV10-3 with TRBJ2-1, with a weak D call TRBD1 (6 bases). Germline V lookup: CDR1 ENHRY, CDR2 SYGVKD. V was cut by 8 bases and J by 5 bases, with 10 bases left in between. The CDR3 contains 12 residues. CDR3 DNA: TGTGCCATCGGGGCAGGGGACAATGAGCAGTTCTTC. Its protein product is CAIGAGDNEQFF.

The V call is TRBV7-3, the J call TRBJ2-2; D is undetermined. Germline CDR1 SGHTA, CDR2 FQGTGA. The CDR3 contains 13 residues. Trimming took 5 bases from V and 8 from J, leaving 12 bases between them. The DNA for the CDR3 is TGTGCCAGCAGCCTAAACCCTCCGGGGGAGCTGTTTTTT. Its translation: CASSLNPPGELFF.

The chain is built from TRBV15 and TRBJ2-1; 14 bases align to TRBD2. The V and J ends lost 0 bases and 6 bases, in that order; junction bases with no gene match: 10. The CDR3 sequence is 19 residues long. Germline V gene sequence: CDR1 LNHNV, CDR2 YYDKDF (reference sequence). The DNA of the CDR3 is TGTGCCACCAGCAGAGATTCGGGACTAGCGGGAGTATCTCCCAATGAGCAGTTCTTC. It specifies CATSRDSGLAGVSPNEQFF. Complete variable domain (other parts from reference TRBV15 and TRBJ2-1): DAMVIQNPRYQVTQFGKPVTLSCSQTLNHNVMYWYQQKSSQAPKLLFHYYDKDFNNEADTPDNFQSRRPNTSFCFLDIRSPGLGDTAMYLCATSRDSGLAGVSPNEQFFGPGTRLTVL.

The V and J genes are TRBV2 and TRBJ1-5; TRBD1 matches 7 bases. CDR1 and CDR2 from the germline V gene are SNHLY and FYNNEI. This CDR3 is 19 amino acids long. The V gene end was trimmed by 6 bases and the J gene end by 0 bases; junction bases not matched to a gene: 17. The CDR3 loop reads CASRQTGTGTANSNQPQHF. The CDR3 bases are TGTGCCAGCAGACAAACAGGAACCGGGACAGCAAATAGCAATCAGCCCCAGCATTTT. The entire variable domain, with the rest obtained from reference TRBV2 and TRBJ1-5, is as follows: EPEVTQTPSHQVTQMGQEVILRCVPISNHLYFYWYRQILGQKVEFLVSFYNNEISEKSEIFDDQFSVERPDGSNFTLKIRSTKLEDSAMYFCASRQTGTGTANSNQPQHFGDGTRLSIL.

V gene TRBV28 combines with J gene TRBJ1-1; a possible D gene is TRBD1 (6 bases). The CDR3 sequence is 14 residues long. Per germline, CDR1 MDHEN and CDR2 SYDVKM. With 2 bases removed from V and 4 bases from J, the gap between germline ends came to 11 bases. In DNA form, the CDR3 reads TGTGCCAGCAGTTTACGCCAGGGGTTCACTGAAGCTTTCTTT. Its protein product is CASSLRQGFTEAFF.

This chain uses TRBV23-1 with TRBJ2-7; maybe TRBD2 (5 bases). TRBV23-1 is recorded as an ORF, its role being uncertain. This CDR3 has 14 amino acids. With 3 bases removed from V and 0 bases from J, the gap between germline ends came to 9 bases. CDR3 in DNA: TGCGCCAGCAGTCAGGGCGGGTACTCCTACGAGCAGTACTTC. Encoded protein: CASSQGGYSYEQYF.